Sequencing of this T cell receptor (beta chain) was carried out in a study of Graves' ophthalmopathy and Graves' hyperthyroidism (dated by TCRdb to the late 2010s). With regard to the full study: Stable hyperthyroidism was defined as no progression to ophthalmopathy within 18 months of follow-up. In total, around 140 blood samples were TCR-sequenced: fewer than 50 ophthalmopathy, 80 or so hyperthyroidism and roughly 17 hyperthyroidism-to-ophthalmopathy patients. In about 6 hyperthyroidism patients, T-cell repertoires of thyroid tissue and blood were compared. For independent validation, a separate cohort was made up of 18 hyperthyroidism patients plus 17 patients who later progressed from hyperthyroidism to ophthalmopathy. Following sample collection, hyperthyroidism patients were given methimazole at a starting dose of 30 mg daily, and ophthalmopathy patients were given high-dose intravenous methylprednisolone. TCR beta repertoire signatures were used to distinguish Graves' ophthalmopathy from Graves' hyperthyroidism and to predict progression to ophthalmopathy. A discovery set of 95 to 100 patients (around 44 ophthalmopathy, about 59 stable hyperthyroidism) was enrolled to explore V-J signatures distinguishing ophthalmopathy from hyperthyroidism. General findings and caveats noted by the study authors: Most of the expanded thyroid clonotypes with a frequency above 0.001 were also detected in blood, and it was suggested that the thyroid immune response may be reflected by blood repertoires. In validation, the model predicted ophthalmopathy progression with more than 55% sensitivity and 72.22% specificity; more than ten predicted patients were CT-confirmed with GO in a median of approximately six months. No statistical method was used to set the sample size in advance, and the investigators knew which group each participant was assigned to. Ophthalmopathy was separated from stable hyperthyroidism by the 13-signature model with roughly 90% sensitivity and about 83% specificity in cross-validation and with 80%/75% in the test set.

CDR1 and CDR2 are drawn from the germline V gene: SGHRS, YFSETQ. Here V drops 2 bases and J drops 1 base, and the junction holds 3 bases not matched to any gene. Taken from cysteine to phenylalanine, the CDR3 has 15 residues. Left in the record is the CDR3 DNA by itself, 45 bases read in frame from the first base. For repertoire sequencing, the TCR beta CDR3 regions were amplified from RNA transcripts. The first round was an RT-PCR using HTBI primers with the Qiagen OneStep RT-PCR kit, and this first round was followed by a second-round multiplex PCR, then size selection and purification. Sequencing of the libraries was carried out on an Illumina HiSeq2000 in paired-end mode with 100 bp reads. Per the original workflow: SOAPnuke was used for read processing, and reads with adapters, uncalled bases, a mean Phred below 15, or no exact constant-primer or identifier match were discarded. COPE v1.2.5 was used to merge the high-quality paired reads. Each unique nucleotide sequence was treated as a clonotype, and MiTCR v1.1 was used to align the clonotypes to the IMGT TRB V, D and J references. Analysis was restricted to V-J combinations with a frequency above 0.0001, which covered 99.2% of repertoires. For each V-J combination, a TCR clonal expansion and chaos score was defined as the ratio of F50 clonal expansion to chaos observed in the TCRdist matrix. Features were reduced by Welch's t-statistics and random forest to about a dozen V-J combinations, which fed a naive Bayes classifier. The Morisita-Horn index was used to measure how similar the thyroid and blood repertoires were. TCRdb itself trimmed the public reads at Q25 with fastp, ran MiXCR and retained productive beta chains. Every CDR3 protein is listed once, alongside the most common genes and DNA of its rows. V and J calls and clone size were set by TCRdb, not the authors. This sample gives approximately 540,000 distinct CDR3 sequences in total; roughly 39% of them show up just once. The ten largest clones take up roughly 4% of the sample.

This clonotype was seen more than once but under ten times. Its antigen remains unidentified. No base qualities exist here, and no much larger clone lies one base off it. The hyperthyroidism patients were 18 to 65 years old and newly diagnosed, with a disease duration of less than 2 months. Anyone with other autoimmune diseases, uncontrolled infections, pregnancy or lactation was excluded from the study. Clinical symptoms, serum thyroxine, TRAb, thyroid ultrasound and orbital computed tomography were used for diagnosis. Trizol reagent was used to extract the total RNA, and its quality was then checked on an Agilent 2100 Bioanalyzer.

The source of this sequence is an adult man with Graves' hyperthyroidism. The sequencing sample was made of peripheral blood or thyroid tissue (not recorded which). The sequence joins TRBV5-1 to TRBJ1-3; 7 junctional bases match TRBD1. The base sequence is TGCGCCAGCAGCTTTACACAGGGGTCTGGAAACACCATATATTTT. Its protein product is CASSFTQGSGNTIYF.